The 16 T cell receptor beta chains below all came from one sample that was sequenced in a study of blood T cell repertoires in COVID-19. Here immunoSEQ multiplex PCR was the method, and the copy in TCRdb shows in-frame clones only, minus some. The sample has approximately 350,000 clones, more than 80% seen once. Material: peripheral blood. The receptors shown here come from a man between 35 and 55 years old with acute or convalescent COVID-19.

The chain carries TRBV3-1 (or the pseudogene TRBV3-2) and TRBJ2-7; 13 bases map to TRBD2. With V trimmed by 2 bases and J by 5 bases, 3 bases remained unmatched. The CDR3 is 15 amino acids. CDR1 is LGHDT, CDR2 YNNKEL, per germline (reference sequence). The CDR3 loop reads CASSQRTSGGHEQYF. In nucleotides, the CDR3 is TGTGCCAGCAGCCAAAGGACTAGCGGGGGCCACGAGCAGTACTTC.

This rearrangement joins TRBV19 to TRBJ1-5; D call uncertain. The V gene lost 3 bases and the J gene lost 0 bases, with 9 bases spanning the gap. The CDR3 extends over 15 amino acids. Germline-derived CDR1 and CDR2 are LNHDA and SQIVND (reference sequence). The CDR3 is CASSIFRYSNQPQHF. The CDR3 region has the DNA TGTGCCAGTAGTATTTTCAGATATAGCAATCAGCCCCAGCATTTT.

This clone appeared a single time. The chain links TRBV15 to TRBJ2-7, with 8 positions matching TRBD1. The germline V gene has CDR1 LNHNV and CDR2 YYDKDF (reference sequence). This CDR3 is 15 amino acids long. Germline trimming cut 5 bases from V and 4 bases from J; bases unmatched to any gene: 10. CDR3 in amino acids: CATSDVGQGKYEQYF. Here the CDR3 DNA reads TGTGCCACCAGCGACGTAGGACAGGGCAAGTACGAGCAGTACTTC.

This clone was seen repeatedly, ten times or more. This sequence joins TRBV5-4 and TRBJ1-1, with a possible D match to TRBD1 (5 bases). This CDR3 is built from 15 residues. Between the trimmed V and J ends, which lost 2 bases and 10 bases, there was a span of 21 bases. Germline-derived CDR1 and CDR2 are SGHNT and YYREEE (reference sequence). The DNA for the CDR3 is TGTGCCAGCAGCTTATTTGTTGGGGGGTGGGAAGGAGCTTTCTTT. Protein product: CASSLFVGGWEGAFF.

The V gene is TRBV19, the J gene TRBJ1-5; D is unresolved. CDR3 length equals 15 residues. Per the germline V gene, CDR1 is LNHDA and CDR2 is SQIVND (reference sequence). Trimming removed 3 bases from V and 0 bases from J, with 9 bases in between. CDR3 protein: CASSILIYSNQPQHF. In DNA, the CDR3 is TGTGCCAGTAGTATCCTTATATATAGCAATCAGCCCCAGCATTTT.

V usage is TRBV9 and J usage is TRBJ2-5; weak D call: TRBD1 (5 bases). Germline V gives CDR1 SGDLS, CDR2 YYNGEE. The CDR3 totals 15 residues. V lost 2 bases, J lost 1 base, and 12 bases lay in between. CDR3 region: CASSVSSTVQETQYF. Here the CDR3 DNA reads TGTGCCAGCAGCGTCTCCTCGACAGTCCAAGAGACCCAGTACTTC.

The chain uses TRBV3-1 (or the pseudogene TRBV3-2) and TRBJ1-6; TRBD1 matches 10 bases. The germline gives CDR1 LGHDT, CDR2 YNNKEL (reference sequence). V lost 5 bases and J lost 10; bases outside the gene matches: 8. This CDR3 is built from 15 residues. This CDR3 is CASSFRDRGSSPLHF. The CDR3 DNA is TGTGCCAGCAGCTTCCGGGACAGGGGATCCTCACCCCTCCACTTT.

The rearrangement links TRBV5-6 to TRBJ1-2; no clear D gene. The CDR3 spans 12 residues. V was cut by 4 bases and J by 1 base, with 5 bases left in between. In germline, CDR1 is SGHDT, CDR2 YYEEEE. CDR3 DNA sequence: TGTGCCAGCAGCGGGCTTAACTATGGCTACACCTTC. It is translated as CASSGLNYGYTF.

V usage is TRBV7-3 and J usage is TRBJ1-1; D remains unclear. CDR1 and CDR2 (germline): SGHTA, FQGTGA. CDR3 length: 14 amino acids. Trimming stripped 3 bases from V and 4 bases from J, with 12 bases between. The CDR3 loop reads CASSFGGSGTEAFF. CDR3 nucleotides: TGTGCCAGCAGCTTCGGAGGCTCCGGCACTGAAGCTTTCTTT.

The rearrangement links TRBV25-1 to TRBJ1-4, with 7 bases aligning to TRBD1. Trimming took 1 base from V and 11 from J; bases not matched to a gene: 13. The germline CDR1 and CDR2 sequences are MGHDK and SYGVNS. This CDR3 comprises 16 residues. CDR3 sequence (DNA): TGTGCCAGCAGTGAATCAGGAGGGACAGCTTCTGATAAACTGTTTTTT. Its translation is CASSESGGTASDKLFF.

The table lists this clone with a count of one. V usage is TRBV11-2 and J usage is TRBJ2-5; no reliable D call. Germline loops: CDR1 SGHAT, CDR2 FQNNGV. This CDR3 region has 15 residues. The ends were cut back, 6 bases at V and 4 bases at J, with 18 bases in the middle. The CDR3 coding sequence is TGTGCCAGCAGACATCCGTACGGGTCCGCAGAGACCCAGTACTTC. This sequence encodes CASRHPYGSAETQYF.

The V call is TRBV5-6, the J call TRBJ2-7; 12 bases align to TRBD1. CDR1 and CDR2 (germline): SGHDT, YYEEEE. The CDR3 runs to 15 residues. The V segment lost 0 bases and the J segment 6 bases; nucleotides outside the gene matches: 4. Here the CDR3 reads CASSLAGTGGGEQYF. As DNA, the CDR3 is TGTGCCAGCAGCTTGGCCGGGACAGGGGGCGGCGAGCAGTACTTC.

This clone was observed a single time. This chain connects TRBV11-2 to TRBJ1-5; D might be TRBD1 (6 bases). The CDR3 runs to 15 residues. From germline, CDR1 is SGHAT and CDR2 FQNNGV. V lost 5 bases and J 0 bases, leaving 11 bases between the germline ends. CDR3 in DNA: TGTGCCAGCAGCAAAGGGGGTTATAGCAATCAGCCCCAGCATTTT. Protein sequence: CASSKGGYSNQPQHF. Complete variable domain (other parts from reference TRBV11-2 and TRBJ1-5): EAGVAQSPRYKIIEKRQSVAFWCNPISGHATLYWYQQILGQGPKLLIQFQNNGVVDDSQLPKDRFSAERLKGVDSTLKIQPAKLEDSAVYLCASSKGGYSNQPQHFGDGTRLSIL.

Concerning this clone: Sequence at one end of the junction differs from germline and may be a read error. This rearrangement joins TRBV7-7 to TRBJ2-7, with TRBD1 as a possible D gene (6 bases). Germline V lookup: CDR1 SSHAT, CDR2 FNYEAQ (reference sequence). The CDR3 runs to 20 residues. The CDR3 DNA follows: TGTGCTAGCAGCTTATATCCCCCAGAGGCCACGGACAGATCGGACTACGAGCAGTACTTC. Encoded protein: CASSLYPPEATDRSDYEQYF.

The chain joins TRBV5-8 to TRBJ1-1, with TRBD1 identical over 8 bases. The CDR3 totals 16 residues. Germline CDR1 and CDR2: SGHTS and YDEGEE. After removal of 0 bases from V and 1 base from J, the junction contained 5 bases not matched to a gene. CDR3 protein: CASSLERQGPNTEAFF. The CDR3, as DNA: TGTGCCAGCAGCTTGGAGCGACAGGGGCCGAACACTGAAGCTTTCTTT.

This chain links TRBV28 with TRBJ2-1; 11 bases are shared with TRBD1. CDR3 length: 17 residues. The germline V gene has CDR1 MDHEN and CDR2 SYDVKM. V trimming: 5 bases; J trimming: 12 bases; junction bases outside the gene matches: 18. CDR3 nucleotides: TGTGCCAGCAGTACCCTCCGTGGGGACAGGGGGAAAGTGGGGCAGTTCTTC. Translating gives CASSTLRGDRGKVGQFF.